The T cell receptor beta chain described here comes from a study of blood T cell repertoires in COVID-19. Looking at the study overall: Italy, Spain and the United States were the sources of the convalescent and acute COVID-19 samples. PBMCs, B-cell-depleted T cells, or T cells were the source of the cDNA or gDNA that made up the material.

The protocol was immunoSEQ multiplex PCR, while the TCRdb copy is restricted to in-frame clones and leaves out a portion. There are approximately 280,000 clones in the sample; around 86% occur only once, and around 2.1% lies in the top ten. V shed 2 bases and J shed 6 bases, with 10 bases lying between them. The CDR3 has 13 residues. In germline, CDR1 is SGHTA, CDR2 FQGNSA. The rearrangement uses TRBV7-2 and TRBJ1-1; TRBD1 is a possible D gene (5 bases). The source of this sequence is a woman aged 25 to 39 who had recovered from COVID-19. Input material: peripheral blood. The DNA for the CDR3 is TGTGCCAGCAGCTTACGCAGGGCCGCTGAAGCTTTCTTT. The encoded protein is CASSLRRAAEAFF.